Shown below are 32 T cell receptor beta chains from a single sample sequenced in a study of cytomegalovirus exposure and HLA in healthy donors. Assay: immunoSEQ multiplex PCR; the TCRdb copy retains only in-frame clones and omits some. The sample consists of some 270,000 clones, 70% to 90% of them appearing once. Sequencing was done on a sample of PBMCs. These receptors were taken from a woman aged 18-29 years in good health and CMV-seronegative.

The genes are TRBV5-1 and TRBJ1-2, with 7 bases matching TRBD1. Germline CDR1 reads SGHRS; CDR2 reads YFSETQ. The CDR3 contains 13 residues. V dropped 4 bases and J dropped 8; count of bases not matched to a gene: 8. The CDR3 sequence: CASSGGQSLGYTF. Here the CDR3 DNA reads TGCGCCAGCAGCGGGGGACAGTCCTTGGGCTACACCTTC.

This clone was found once. The chain links TRBV6-5 to TRBJ2-2; 10 positions agree with TRBD2. This CDR3 has 15 amino acids. CDR1 is MNHEY and CDR2 is SVGAGI in the germline V gene. J gave up 5 bases and V 7 bases, and 7 bases lay outside the gene matches. The CDR3 nucleotides read TGTGCCAGCAACGTAGCGGGAGGCCTAACCGGGGAGCTGTTTTTT. This encodes CASNVAGGLTGELFF.

The rearrangement uses TRBV4-3 and TRBJ1-3; D is possibly TRBD1 (5 bases). Germline lookup yields CDR1 LGHNA and CDR2 YSLEER. V was cut by 0 bases and J by 4 bases, with 16 bases left in between. The CDR3 covers 17 residues. DNA for the CDR3: TGCGCCAGCAGCCAAGATTACCCCTTGGGGGGAGGAAACACCATATATTTT. It is translated as CASSQDYPLGGGNTIYF.

The V and J genes are TRBV19 and TRBJ2-5; 9 nucleotides match TRBD1. V was pared by 6 bases and J by 4 bases, with 9 bases of the junction left unmatched. The V gene's germline CDR1 is LNHDA and CDR2 SQIVND (reference sequence). This CDR3 has 15 residues. CDR3 residues: CASSFRDRVSETQYF. In nucleotides, the CDR3 is TGTGCCAGTAGCTTCCGGGACAGGGTCTCAGAGACCCAGTACTTC.

The rearrangement links TRBV5-1 to TRBJ2-6; TRBD1 matches at 12 bases. The CDR3 sequence is 18 residues long. CDR1 and CDR2 (germline): SGHRS, YFSETQ. Trimming cost V 6 bases and J 3 bases; bases outside gene matches: 10. The CDR3 bases are TGCGCCAGCACGACCCCCGGGACAGGGGGCTTTGGGGCCAACGTCCTGACTTTC. Its protein is CASTTPGTGGFGANVLTF.

This clone came up a few times. The genes are TRBV5-6 and TRBJ2-1; no reliable D call. Trimming left V 4 bases short and J 0 bases short, with 8 bases between. CDR1 is SGHDT and CDR2 is YYEEEE in the germline V gene. CDR3 length: 14 residues. DNA for the CDR3: TGTGCCAGCAGCCTCAGACACTCCTACAATGAGCAGTTCTTC. This gives the protein CASSLRHSYNEQFF.

Only one count was recorded for this clone. The chain joins TRBV5-1 to TRBJ1-2; possibly TRBD1 for D (6 bases). The CDR3 has 14 residues. The ends were cut back, 5 bases at V and 6 bases at J, with 17 bases in the middle. Germline values: CDR1 SGHRS, CDR2 YFSETQ. CDR3 in amino acids: CASRATQGNHGYTF. In DNA form, the CDR3 reads TGCGCCAGCAGAGCCACACAGGGAAACCATGGCTACACCTTC.

The sample holds one count of this clone. The chain employs TRBV5-1 and TRBJ2-1, with 14 bases aligning to TRBD2. The CDR3 covers 17 residues. Germline V gives CDR1 SGHRS, CDR2 YFSETQ. The junction had 9 bases not matched to a gene; V was cut back by 4 bases and J by 6 bases. Written as DNA, the CDR3 is TGCGCCAGCAGCGGGGGACTAGCGGGAGTAGGATTCAATGAGCAGTTCTTC. This sequence encodes CASSGGLAGVGFNEQFF.

The chain has TRBV7-8 and TRBJ2-3; 8 nucleotides match TRBD1. J was trimmed by 6 bases and V by 4 bases; bases with no gene match: 15. The CDR3 is 17 amino acids. Per the germline V gene, CDR1 is SGHVS and CDR2 is FQNEAQ. As DNA, the CDR3 is TGTGCCAGCAGCTCGACACCAGGACAGGGAGTATCCGATACGCAGTATTTT. Translated, it gives CASSSTPGQGVSDTQYF.

The chain recombines TRBV28 with TRBJ2-1, with 7 bases matching TRBD1. V gave up 6 bases and J gave up 7 bases; unmatched junction bases: 12. Germline-derived CDR1 and CDR2 are MDHEN and SYDVKM. The CDR3 totals 15 residues. CDR3 nucleotides: TGTGCCAGCAGCCTCCCCCGACAGGGTTCGAATGAGCAGTTCTTC. It codes for CASSLPRQGSNEQFF.

The V call is TRBV5-4, the J call TRBJ2-7, with 10 bases matching TRBD2. The CDR3 extends over 15 amino acids. V gave up 0 bases and J gave up 2 bases; unmatched junction bases: 2. Germline V lookup: CDR1 SGHNT, CDR2 YYREEE (reference sequence). CDR3 region: CASSLVTSGAYEQYF. For the CDR3, the DNA is TGTGCCAGCAGCTTGGTTACTAGCGGGGCCTACGAGCAGTACTTC. The complete variable domain, with remaining parts taken from reference TRBV5-4 and TRBJ2-7, reads ETGVTQSPTHLIKTRGQQVTLRCSSQSGHNTVSWYQQALGQGPQFIFQYYREEENGRGNFPPRFSGLQFPNYSSELNVNALELDDSALYLCASSLVTSGAYEQYFGPGTRLTVT.

This chain uses TRBV29-1 with TRBJ2-7; 12 bases are shared with TRBD2. The ends lost 4 bases at V and 3 bases at J; junction bases unmatched: 4. The CDR3 sequence is 14 residues long. Germline V gene data show CDR1 as SQVTM and CDR2 as ANQGSEA. The CDR3 is CSVVGGLAGYEQYF. The CDR3 DNA reads as TGCAGCGTTGTGGGGGGACTAGCGGGCTACGAGCAGTACTTC.

The chain carries TRBV6-5 and TRBJ2-5, with 7 bases identical to TRBD2. From germline, CDR1 is MNHEY and CDR2 SVGAGI. V dropped 6 bases and J dropped 5; count of bases not matched to a gene: 3. The CDR3 has 12 residues. For the CDR3, the DNA is TGTGCCAGCAGCGACGGGGGGGAGACCCAGTACTTC. It encodes CASSDGGETQYF.

The V gene is TRBV29-1, the J gene TRBJ1-2, with D maybe TRBD1 (6 bases). Germline CDR1 is SQVTM and CDR2 is ANQGSEA. The CDR3 runs 13 residues. The V end was cut by 7 bases, the J end by 3 bases, with 15 bases between. The CDR3 nucleotides are TGCAGCGCCCGCCCAGGGGTTGACTATGGCTACACCTTC. Translating gives CSARPGVDYGYTF. Filled out from reference TRBV29-1 and TRBJ1-2, the complete variable domain reads SAVISQKPSRDICQRGTSLTIQCQVDSQVTMMFWYRQQPGQSLTLIATANQGSEATYESGFVIDKFPISRPNLTFSTLTVSNMSPEDSSIYLCSARPGVDYGYTFGSGTRLTVV.

V and J are TRBV9 and TRBJ2-7, with 7 bases aligning to TRBD2. Losses at the gene ends were 4 bases for V and 3 bases for J; bases not matched to a gene: 10. In germline, CDR1 is SGDLS, CDR2 YYNGEE. CDR3 length: 15 amino acids. DNA of the CDR3: TGTGCCAGCAGCCCCGGCGGGACTACCAACTACGAGCAGTACTTC. As protein: CASSPGGTTNYEQYF.

The V gene is TRBV30, the J gene TRBJ2-1; TRBD2 is a possible D gene (6 bases). The germline gives CDR1 GTSNPN, CDR2 SVGIG (reference sequence). The CDR3 length is 14 residues. The ends were cut back, 1 base at V and 5 bases at J, with 12 bases in the middle. The CDR3 here is CAWSEGGAHNEQFF. As DNA, the CDR3 is TGTGCCTGGAGTGAGGGAGGAGCGCACAATGAGCAGTTCTTC.

This rearrangement joins TRBV2 to TRBJ2-1, with 11 nucleotides matching TRBD2. CDR3 size: 16 residues. Trimming removed 6 bases from V and 7 bases from J; junction bases left unmatched: 11. The germline CDR1 and CDR2 sequences are SNHLY and FYNNEI. The CDR3 nucleotides read TGTGCCAGCAGAATAGCGGGGGGGCCCCTTGGGAATGAGCAGTTCTTC. Translation gives CASRIAGGPLGNEQFF.

CDR3 sequence: CSVYLDRGIPGEQYF. In DNA, the CDR3 is TGCAGCGTCTACCTGGACAGGGGAATTCCCGGCGAGCAGTACTTC. J is TRBJ2-7 and V is TRBV29-1; 9 bases fit TRBD1. V shed 6 bases and J 6 bases; nucleotides not matched to a gene: 15. The germline gives CDR1 SQVTM, CDR2 ANQGSEA. This CDR3 has 15 residues.

Worth noting for this clone: The same CDR3 also results from other DNA sequences found in this sample. This chain uses TRBV6-5 with TRBJ2-2; D unresolved. V was shortened by 2 bases and J by 1 base, with 2 bases between the two germline ends. Germline assignment: CDR1 MNHEY and CDR2 SVGAGI. The CDR3 spans 13 residues. This CDR3 reads CASSYQNTGELFF. CDR3 coding DNA: TGTGCCAGCAGTTACCAGAACACCGGGGAGCTGTTTTTT.

The chain couples TRBV9 to TRBJ2-1, with 9 bases fitting TRBD1. The germline V gene encodes CDR1 SGDLS and CDR2 YYNGEE. J was trimmed by 7 bases and V by 0 bases; bases with no gene match: 5. This CDR3 comprises 15 residues. For the CDR3, the DNA is TGTGCCAGCAGCGTAGAGGGGACAGGGCAAAATGAGCAGTTCTTC. Translation gives CASSVEGTGQNEQFF.

V usage is TRBV19 and J usage is TRBJ2-7; 10 bases are shared with TRBD2. The V gene's germline CDR1 is LNHDA and CDR2 SQIVND (reference sequence). Losses at the gene ends were 3 bases for V and 3 bases for J; bases not matched to a gene: 5. The CDR3 sequence is 15 residues long. The CDR3, as DNA: TGTGCCAGTAGTATCAAGCGGGGGGGGTTCTACGAGCAGTACTTC. Encoded protein: CASSIKRGGFYEQYF.

DNA for the CDR3: TGTGCCAGCAGCTGGGTAGGGGGCTACGAGCAGTACTTC. Its translation is CASSWVGGYEQYF. The chain combines TRBV5-5 with TRBJ2-7, with a tentative D call TRBD1 (6 bases). Germline CDR1 and CDR2: SGHKS and YYEKEE (reference sequence). The CDR3 covers 13 residues. The V gene lost 3 bases and the J gene lost 3 bases, with 10 bases spanning the gap.

The chain uses TRBV27 and TRBJ1-6, with a tentative D call TRBD1 (5 bases). CDR3 length equals 14 residues. The V end lost 3 bases, the J end lost 6 bases, and 9 bases lay between the germline ends. Germline CDR1 is MNHEY and CDR2 is SMNVEV (reference sequence). The CDR3 DNA is TGTGCCAGCAGTTTGACAGACGGTAATTCACCCCTCCACTTT. It yields the protein CASSLTDGNSPLHF.

This chain uses TRBV29-1 with TRBJ2-1, with 9 bases lining up with TRBD2. The J segment lost 7 bases and the V segment lost 3 bases, leaving 10 bases of the junction unmatched. Germline V gives CDR1 SQVTM, CDR2 ANQGSEA. The CDR3 loop spans 15 amino acids. This chain's CDR3 is CSVELVGLAGNEQFF. CDR3 DNA: TGCAGCGTTGAGTTGGTGGGGCTAGCGGGAAATGAGCAGTTCTTC.

The CDR3 protein is CASSPGQGYNEQFF. CDR3 DNA sequence: TGTGCCAGCAGCCCGGGACAGGGGTACAATGAGCAGTTCTTC. The chain recombines TRBV7-9 with TRBJ2-1, with 10 nucleotides matching TRBD1. The CDR3 loop spans 14 amino acids. CDR1 SEHNR and CDR2 FQNEAQ come from the germline V gene (reference sequence). The V segment lost 5 bases and the J segment 4 bases; nucleotides outside the gene matches: 2.

The CDR3 DNA is TGTGCCAGCAGTTACTCCGCTCCGGGACTTTCCGTCAGCCAGTTCTTC. Translated: CASSYSAPGLSVSQFF. The gene calls are TRBV6-5 and TRBJ2-1; D might be TRBD2 (6 bases). Germline CDR1 reads MNHEY; CDR2 reads SVGAGI. This CDR3 has 16 amino acids. V was cut by 0 bases and J by 13 bases, with 22 bases left in between.

As DNA, the CDR3 is TGTGCCAGCAGTGGGAGCGGCCAAGCCCACAATGAGCAGTTCTTC. The encoded protein is CASSGSGQAHNEQFF. This chain links TRBV28 with TRBJ2-1, with D maybe TRBD2 (5 bases). The CDR3 totals 15 residues. Germline CDR1 reads MDHEN; CDR2 reads SYDVKM. V dropped 5 bases and J dropped 5 bases, with 16 bases sitting between them.

The chain recombines TRBV5-6 with TRBJ2-3, with TRBD2 identical over 10 bases. CDR3 length equals 14 residues. With V trimmed by 0 bases and J by 6 bases, 1 base remained unmatched. Germline V gene sequence: CDR1 SGHDT, CDR2 YYEEEE. The CDR3 DNA reads as TGTGCCAGCAGCTTGGCGGGACTAGCGGATACGCAGTATTTT. Translated, it gives CASSLAGLADTQYF.

The V gene is TRBV5-1, the J gene TRBJ1-2; D remains ambiguous. The CDR3 is made up of 12 amino acids. Germline V gene lookup returns CDR1 SGHRS and CDR2 YFSETQ. The V end lost 4 bases, the J end lost 4 bases, and 8 bases lay between the germline ends. The CDR3 DNA is TGCGCCAGCAGCCCCTCCGGCTATGGCTACACCTTC. It encodes CASSPSGYGYTF.

This clone was seen a handful of times. V and J are TRBV30 and TRBJ2-1; D uncertain. Germline V gene data show CDR1 as GTSNPN and CDR2 as SVGIG (reference sequence). The length of the CDR3 is 12 residues. The V end lost 3 bases, the J end lost 3 bases, and 6 bases lay between the germline ends. The chain's CDR3 is CAWSPGYNEQFF. In DNA form, the CDR3 reads TGTGCCTGGAGCCCGGGCTACAATGAGCAGTTCTTC.

A word on this clone: The same CDR3 also results from other DNA sequences found in this sample. CDR3 in DNA: TGCAGCGTTGAAAGACAGACGAACACTGAAGCTTTCTTT. The encoded protein is CSVERQTNTEAFF. V gene TRBV29-1 combines with J gene TRBJ1-1, with D possibly being TRBD1 (5 bases). Germline V CDR1 and CDR2: SQVTM, ANQGSEA. Trimming cost V 2 bases and J 1 base, with 8 bases left between them. There are 13 residues in the CDR3.

The chain carries TRBV7-9 and TRBJ1-2; no reliable D call. This CDR3 has 12 residues. Trimming left V 7 bases short and J 10 bases short, with 16 bases between. Looked up from germline, CDR1 is SEHNR and CDR2 is FQNEAQ (reference sequence). The CDR3 coding sequence is TGTGCCAGCACCCCGAGGGAGGCTTCCTACACCTTC. Its translation: CASTPREASYTF.